Each of the 16 T cell receptor beta chains below was sequenced from the same sample in a study of blood T cell repertoires in COVID-19. This table comes from immunoSEQ multiplex PCR, and its TCRdb copy is limited to in-frame clones, with some not included. The sample carries 100,000 to 150,000 clones, more than 75% recorded once. The sequenced sample consisted of peripheral blood. The receptors here all came from a man between 45 and 60 years old with active COVID-19.

The chain joins TRBV7-2 to TRBJ2-3; 9 nucleotides line up with TRBD2. The CDR3 sequence is 17 residues long. CDR1 and CDR2 (germline): SGHTA, FQGNSA. The V and J ends lost 3 bases and 5 bases, in that order; junction bases with no gene match: 12. The DNA of the CDR3 is TGTGCCAGCAGCTTGGGGCCCAGCGGGGGGCCCCTAGATACGCAGTATTTT. Its protein is CASSLGPSGGPLDTQYF.

The V call is TRBV6-1, the J call TRBJ1-5, with TRBD1 matching over 7 bases. Germline assignment: CDR1 MNHNS and CDR2 SASEGT. The CDR3 loop spans 17 amino acids. J was trimmed by 6 bases and V by 4 bases; bases with no gene match: 15. The CDR3 is CASSGFPQGQRGQPQHF. In DNA form, the CDR3 reads TGTGCCAGCAGTGGCTTCCCACAGGGGCAACGGGGTCAGCCCCAGCATTTT.

The CDR3 DNA follows: TGTGCCAGTAGTCCCCGACAGGGCCAAGGCGGGGAGCTGTTTTTT. Its translation is CASSPRQGQGGELFF. The chain joins TRBV19 to TRBJ2-2; 7 nucleotides match TRBD1. The CDR3 runs 15 residues. The V gene end was trimmed by 5 bases and the J gene end by 7 bases; junction bases not matched to a gene: 10. The germline V gene encodes CDR1 LNHDA and CDR2 SQIVND (reference sequence).

DNA for the CDR3: TGTGCCAGTAGTACAGGGGCGGCCACTGAAGCTTTCTTT. It specifies CASSTGAATEAFF. The chain is built from TRBV19 and TRBJ1-1; D is possibly TRBD1 (6 bases). Germline V gives CDR1 LNHDA, CDR2 SQIVND (reference sequence). CDR3 length: 13 amino acids. V was shortened by 4 bases and J by 4 bases, with 10 bases between the two germline ends.

J is TRBJ2-6 and V is TRBV14; D is undetermined. Per germline, CDR1 SGHDN and CDR2 FVKESK. The CDR3 is made up of 15 amino acids. The ends were cut back, 6 bases at V and 0 bases at J, with 9 bases in the middle. The CDR3 protein is CASSPFPSGANVLTF. Written as DNA, the CDR3 is TGTGCCAGCAGTCCCTTCCCCTCTGGGGCCAACGTCCTGACTTTC.

CDR3 in DNA: TGTGCCAGCAGCCAGGTAGCGGGGGCTAACACAGATACGCAGTATTTT. It specifies CASSQVAGANTDTQYF. This chain connects TRBV5-6 to TRBJ2-3; 9 bases match TRBD2. The CDR3 is 16 residues long. The germline V gene encodes CDR1 SGHDT and CDR2 YYEEEE. V was clipped by 4 bases and J by 2 bases; unmatched bases: 8.

The V gene is TRBV13, the J gene TRBJ2-5, with TRBD2 matching 8 bases. Looked up from germline, CDR1 is PRHDT and CDR2 is FYEKMQ (reference sequence). Trimming took 5 bases from V and 4 from J; bases not matched to a gene: 9. The CDR3 totals 15 residues. This chain's CDR3 is CASSPPGLVRETQYF. CDR3 in DNA: TGTGCCAGCAGCCCTCCGGGACTAGTGCGAGAGACCCAGTACTTC.

The V call is TRBV4-1, the J call TRBJ2-3; D unresolved. V lost 1 base and J 5 bases, leaving 4 bases between the germline ends. The CDR3 is 12 residues long. Per germline, CDR1 MGHRA and CDR2 YSYEKL. The CDR3 DNA reads TGCGCCAGCAGCCAAGGGCAAGATACGCAGTATTTT. Encoded protein: CASSQGQDTQYF.

This clone was observed a handful of times. The rearrangement uses TRBV13 and TRBJ2-3, with a weak D call TRBD2 (6 bases). The CDR3 extends over 15 amino acids. Germline loops: CDR1 PRHDT, CDR2 FYEKMQ (reference sequence). Trimming cost V 2 bases and J 6 bases, with 15 bases left between them. In DNA form, the CDR3 reads TGTGCCAGCAGCTTAAGGGCGGGGTCCGGCGATACGCAGTATTTT. It is translated as CASSLRAGSGDTQYF.

Comments on this clone: The DNA is omitted, as the CDR3 cannot be located on it reliably, and the CDR3 follows TCRdb's listing. The V and J genes are TRBV12-1 and TRBJ1-6; the D call of TRBD1 is as the table states it, not checked on the DNA. TRBV12-1 constitutes a pseudogene. A total of 18 residues make up the CDR3, ends included. CDR3 loop: CASSFHWGTGTYNSPLHF.

This chain uses TRBV11-3 with TRBJ2-1; TRBD1 matches 9 bases. V shed 5 bases and J 8 bases; nucleotides not matched to a gene: 4. Per the germline V gene, CDR1 is SGHNT and CDR2 is YENEEA. The CDR3 contains 13 residues. CDR3 DNA: TGTGCCAGCAGCCCCGGGACAGGGTATGAGCAGTTCTTC. Translation gives CASSPGTGYEQFF.

The gene calls are TRBV7-2 and TRBJ2-1, with 11 bases lining up with TRBD2. After removal of 4 bases from V and 3 bases from J, the junction contained 2 bases not matched to a gene. In germline, CDR1 is SGHTA, CDR2 FQGNSA. This CDR3 has 15 residues. DNA for the CDR3: TGTGCCAGCAGCTCCGGGACTAGCGGCTACAATGAGCAGTTCTTC. Its translation: CASSSGTSGYNEQFF.

The DNA of the CDR3 is TGTGCCATCAGCGTGGGACAGCTTGGGGAGACCCAGTACTTC. It yields the protein CAISVGQLGETQYF. The chain carries TRBV10-3 and TRBJ2-5; 7 bases are a match to TRBD1. Germline trimming cut 6 bases from V and 5 bases from J; bases unmatched to any gene: 9. This CDR3 is 14 amino acids long. CDR1 is ENHRY and CDR2 is SYGVKD in the germline V gene.

V and J are TRBV29-1 and TRBJ1-2, with D hard to call. This CDR3 is 13 amino acids long. Trimming stripped 2 bases from V and 4 bases from J, with 11 bases between. Germline-derived CDR1 and CDR2 are SQVTM and ANQGSEA. The CDR3 nucleotides are TGCAGCGTTGAAAAACGGACTGTCTATGGCTACACCTTC. It translates to CSVEKRTVYGYTF.

CDR3 protein: CAISPGTSSEQFF. DNA of the CDR3: TGTGCCATCAGCCCCGGGACTAGCAGTGAGCAGTTCTTC. This chain links TRBV10-3 with TRBJ2-1; TRBD2 matches at 9 bases. With 6 bases clipped from V and 9 bases from J, the junction kept 6 bases outside the gene matches. The CDR3 consists of 13 residues. Germline CDR1 reads ENHRY; CDR2 reads SYGVKD.

The chain links TRBV9 to TRBJ2-5; 9 nucleotides agree with TRBD2. The CDR3 is made up of 18 amino acids. V was pared by 0 bases and J by 3 bases, with 12 bases of the junction left unmatched. Germline CDR1 SGDLS, CDR2 YYNGEE. The CDR3 is CASSVGASSGGGEETQYF. The DNA of the CDR3 is TGTGCCAGCAGCGTAGGGGCTTCCTCCGGCGGGGGGGAAGAGACCCAGTACTTC.